This T cell receptor (beta chain) was recorded in a study of T-cell reconstitution after alpha-beta-depleted transplantation in children. Points from the study as a whole: Surviving thymic progenitors and recipient T cells were the source of high TCRbeta diversity at day 60 in some patients. Newly produced T cells mostly provided counts and TCRbeta diversity after one year, as hyperexpanded clones declined. Where alpha-beta T cells came from about two months after transplant was reportedly several hundred expanded graft clones.

Germline assignment: CDR1 MNHNS and CDR2 SASEGT. The CDR3 is made up of 17 amino acids. V lost 0 bases, J lost 2 bases, and 16 bases lay in between. This clonotype has only a few counts. Its antigen is currently unknown. This sample's TCRbeta library carried unique molecular identifier barcodes. TCRdb redid the calling of the PCR reads with MiXCR, one entry per CDR3 protein. The sample consists of around 110,000 distinct CDR3 sequences, 9% to 12% of them appearing once. This specimen was PBMCs, taken before TCRalphabeta/CD19-depleted stem cell transplant. The chain carries TRBV6-1 and TRBJ1-1, with D unresolved. This receptor was taken from a boy aged 2 to 10 with acute lymphoblastic leukemia, due to receive a stem cell transplant. Here the CDR3 reads CASSEAQWVMDNTEAFF. The CDR3 DNA reads TGTGCCAGCAGTGAAGCGCAATGGGTAATGGACAACACTGAAGCTTTCTTT.